The source of this T cell receptor (beta chain) is a study of blood T cell repertoires in COVID-19. About the study: There were acute and convalescent COVID-19 samples, and they came from the United States, Italy and Spain. T cells, B-cell-depleted T cells, or PBMCs supplied cDNA or gDNA.

This clone occurred a few times. The V and J ends lost 4 bases and 8 bases, in that order; junction bases with no gene match: 6. This CDR3 region has 13 residues. As handled by the study authors: Estimated nucleated cell counts came from reference gene primer amplification. Generated by immunoSEQ multiplex PCR, the TCRdb table keeps only in-frame clones and is missing some. D and trimming were read from the DNA, whereas the V and J calls and clone size are those reported in that table. Altogether about 190,000 clones are present, around four fifths being singletons, with the ten largest covering approximately 2.9%.

The TCR was taken from an elderly woman with active or convalescent COVID-19. The sample consisted of peripheral blood. The rearrangement uses TRBV12-3 or TRBV12-4 and TRBJ1-2; 8 bases map to TRBD1. The CDR3 nucleotides are TGTGCCAGCAGTTCAGGACAGGGCAGCGGCTACACCTTC. It translates to CASSSGQGSGYTF.